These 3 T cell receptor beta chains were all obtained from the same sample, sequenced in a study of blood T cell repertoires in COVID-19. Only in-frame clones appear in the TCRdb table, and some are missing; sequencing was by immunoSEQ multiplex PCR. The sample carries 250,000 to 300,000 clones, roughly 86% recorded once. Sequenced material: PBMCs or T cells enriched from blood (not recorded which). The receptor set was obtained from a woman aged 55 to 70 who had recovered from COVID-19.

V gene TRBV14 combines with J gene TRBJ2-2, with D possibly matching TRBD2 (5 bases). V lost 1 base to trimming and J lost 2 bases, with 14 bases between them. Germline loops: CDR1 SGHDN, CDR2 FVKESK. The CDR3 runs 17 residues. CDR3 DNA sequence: TGTGCCAGCAGCCAAGCTGAATGGAGGCTCAACACCGGGGAGCTGTTTTTT. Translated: CASSQAEWRLNTGELFF.

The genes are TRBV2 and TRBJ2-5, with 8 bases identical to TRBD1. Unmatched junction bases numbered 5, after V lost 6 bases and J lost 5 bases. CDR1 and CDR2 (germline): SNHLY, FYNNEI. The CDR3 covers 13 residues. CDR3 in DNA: TGTGCCAGCAGACCGACAGGGGTGGAGACCCAGTACTTC. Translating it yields CASRPTGVETQYF.

The CDR3 sequence: CASSHSDRWNTEAFF. DNA for the CDR3: TGTGCCAGCAGCCATTCTGACAGATGGAACACTGAAGCTTTCTTT. The rearrangement joins TRBV3-1 (or the pseudogene TRBV3-2) to TRBJ1-1, with a tentative D call TRBD1 (5 bases). The CDR3 spans 15 residues. Germline V gives CDR1 LGHDT, CDR2 YNNKEL (reference sequence). Trimming pared 3 bases from V and 1 base from J, leaving 12 bases between.